A selection of T cell receptor beta chains follows, all from one sample in a study of T cell responses to AZD1222 COVID-19 vaccine. Clones were read by immunoSEQ multiplex PCR, and TCRdb kept only the in-frame ones, dropping some. Found here are 110,000 or so clones, roughly 84% of them singletons; the top ten hold around 3.2%. Sample: peripheral blood, taken on day 0 of AZD1222 vaccination. These receptors all come from an adult in good health. Each CDR3 is given with its conserved first and last residue. The order of the fields is J gene, V gene, clone size, CDR3 length, D gene, CDR3 DNA, CDR3 protein. D genes are given only for firm matches. Not every row has a clone size; where given, it reads once, few, many or a size class.

j_gene: TRBJ1-5; v_gene: TRBV24-1; abundance: few; len: 14; d_gene: -; CDR3nt: TGTGCCACCAGTGACCCGACAGCGGTGGGGCCCCAGCATTTT; CDR3aa: CATSDPTAVGPQHF
j_gene: TRBJ1-1; v_gene: TRBV11-2; abundance: few; len: 14; d_gene: -; CDR3nt: TGTGCCAGCAGCTTAGAAGGGACCGGAGCTGAAGCTTTCTTT; CDR3aa: CASSLEGTGAEAFF
j_gene: TRBJ1-3; v_gene: TRBV7-9; abundance: -; len: 15; d_gene: -; CDR3nt: TGTGCCAGCAGCTTCCCAGGTGGGGTTCTACACACCATATATTTT; CDR3aa: CASSFPGGVLHTIYF
j_gene: TRBJ1-5; v_gene: TRBV2; abundance: -; len: 15; d_gene: -; CDR3nt: TGTGCCAGCAGTGAGCAGGGGAGCCGCAATCAGCCCCAGCATTTT; CDR3aa: CASSEQGSRNQPQHF
j_gene: TRBJ1-2; v_gene: TRBV5-1; abundance: -; len: 14; d_gene: -; CDR3nt: TGCGCCAGCAGCTTGGTAACCTCAGACTATGGCTACACCTTC; CDR3aa: CASSLVTSDYGYTF
j_gene: TRBJ1-1; v_gene: TRBV10-3; abundance: -; len: 13; d_gene: -; CDR3nt: TGTGCCATCAGTGAGTCGTCGGGCACTGAAGCTTTCTTT; CDR3aa: CAISESSGTEAFF
j_gene: TRBJ2-5; v_gene: TRBV11-2; abundance: -; len: 16; d_gene: TRBD1; CDR3nt: TGTGCCAGCAGCTTAGGCAGGGGGCCCCGGCAAGAGACCCAGTACTTC; CDR3aa: CASSLGRGPRQETQYF
j_gene: TRBJ1-1; v_gene: TRBV3-1/TRBV3-2; abundance: -; len: 13; d_gene: -; CDR3nt: TGTGCCAGCAGCCAAGGAGCCCGAGGATTAGCTTTCTTT; CDR3aa: CASSQGARGLAFF
j_gene: TRBJ2-5; v_gene: TRBV7-9; abundance: -; len: 12; d_gene: -; CDR3nt: TGTGCCAGCAGCCGAGCATATCCGACCCAGTACTTC; CDR3aa: CASSRAYPTQYF
j_gene: TRBJ1-4; v_gene: TRBV6-5; abundance: -; len: 13; d_gene: TRBD1; CDR3nt: TGTGCCAGCAGCCCGCCCGACAGGGATATACTGTTTTTT; CDR3aa: CASSPPDRDILFF
j_gene: TRBJ1-5; v_gene: TRBV24-1; abundance: -; len: 13; d_gene: -; CDR3nt: TGTGCCACCTCCCGGGTCAGCAATCAGCCCCAGCATTTT; CDR3aa: CATSRVSNQPQHF
j_gene: TRBJ1-4; v_gene: TRBV23-1; abundance: -; len: 12; d_gene: -; CDR3nt: TGCGCCGGGGGGGCAACTAATGAAAAACTGTTTTTT; CDR3aa: CAGGATNEKLFF
j_gene: TRBJ1-2; v_gene: TRBV7-6; abundance: -; len: 15; d_gene: -; CDR3nt: TGTGCCAGCAGCTTAGAGCCCATGGACACCCTTGGCTACACCTTC; CDR3aa: CASSLEPMDTLGYTF
j_gene: TRBJ1-3; v_gene: TRBV18; abundance: -; len: 14; d_gene: -; CDR3nt: TGTGCCAGCTCGATGGACATTTCTGGAAACACCATATATTTT; CDR3aa: CASSMDISGNTIYF
j_gene: TRBJ2-7; v_gene: TRBV4-1; abundance: few; len: 15; d_gene: TRBD2; CDR3nt: TGCGCCAGCAGCCAAGAGCGGGGGGCGGCATACGAGCAGTACTTC; CDR3aa: CASSQERGAAYEQYF